There are many counts of the clone carrying this T cell receptor (beta chain). Antigen unknown. The read terminates 3 residues before the CDR3 end, so the remaining end is supplied by the germline J gene. Libraries were prepared by immunoSEQ multiplex PCR; TCRdb keeps only in-frame clonotypes and omits some of them. Listed for the sample are some 30,000 clones, none seen a single time. The sample comes from a study of T cell clonality in common variable immunodeficiency. Study-level results: Fewer deletions and N-nucleotide insertions were reportedly seen in common variable immunodeficiency TCR beta sequences. Shared TCRbeta clones were fewer between CVID subjects than controls.

Germline assignment: CDR1 KGHSH and CDR2 LQKENI. CDR3 length: 15 amino acids. Between the trimmed V and J ends, which lost 1 base and 6 bases, there was a span of 15 bases. This chain uses TRBV18 with TRBJ1-2; the D gene is possibly TRBD1 (5 bases). The material sequenced was peripheral blood mononuclear cells. This clonotype was sampled from a human donor with common variable immunodeficiency. CDR3 bases read: TGTGCCAGCTCACCACTTCGAGGGGCCGAGGATGGC. Amino acids: CASSPLRGAEDG. The entire CDR3 is CASSPLRGAEDGYTF.